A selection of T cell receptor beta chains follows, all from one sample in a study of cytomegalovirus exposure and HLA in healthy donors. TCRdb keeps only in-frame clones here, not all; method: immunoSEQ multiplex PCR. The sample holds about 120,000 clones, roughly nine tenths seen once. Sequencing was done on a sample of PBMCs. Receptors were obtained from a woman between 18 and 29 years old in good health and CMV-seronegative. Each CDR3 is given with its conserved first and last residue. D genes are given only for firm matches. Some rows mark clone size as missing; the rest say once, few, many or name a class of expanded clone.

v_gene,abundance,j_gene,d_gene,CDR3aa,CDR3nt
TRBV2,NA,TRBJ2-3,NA,CASSESALAADTQYF,TGTGCCAGCAGTGAAAGTGCGCTAGCAGCGGATACGCAGTATTTT
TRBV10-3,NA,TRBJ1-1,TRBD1,CAISARTGPVEAFF,TGTGCCATCAGTGCTAGGACAGGGCCAGTAGAAGCTTTCTTT
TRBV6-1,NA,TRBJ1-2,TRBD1,CASSPDRGFYGYTF,TGTGCCAGCAGTCCGGACAGGGGATTCTATGGCTACACCTTC
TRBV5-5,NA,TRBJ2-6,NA,CASSLTPSSSGANVLTF,TGTGCCAGCAGCTTGACACCCTCCAGCTCTGGGGCCAACGTCCTGACTTTC
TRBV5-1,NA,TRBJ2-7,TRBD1,CASSTSGTAISYEQYF,TGCGCCAGCAGCACGTCCGGGACAGCTATCTCCTACGAGCAGTACTTC
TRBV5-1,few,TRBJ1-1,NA,CASSLVGGEGLDTEAFF,TGCGCCAGCAGCTTGGTTGGGGGAGAGGGACTGGACACTGAAGCTTTCTTT
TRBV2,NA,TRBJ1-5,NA,CASTATGNQPQHF,TGTGCCAGCACCGCCACAGGGAATCAGCCCCAGCATTTT
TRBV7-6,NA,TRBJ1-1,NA,CASSLAAERNTEAFF,TGTGCCAGCAGCTTAGCGGCAGAACGGAACACTGAAGCTTTCTTT
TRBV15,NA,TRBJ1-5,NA,CATSRPMTGASYNQPQHF,TGTGCCACCAGCAGACCAATGACAGGCGCCAGCTACAATCAGCCCCAGCATTTT
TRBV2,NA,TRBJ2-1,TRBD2,CASSDHPSGVQFF,TGTGCCAGCAGTGATCATCCTAGCGGGGTTCAGTTCTTC
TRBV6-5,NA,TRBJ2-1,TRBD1,CASSYSRDSPYNEQFF,TGTGCCAGCAGTTACTCGAGGGACAGCCCATACAATGAGCAGTTCTTC
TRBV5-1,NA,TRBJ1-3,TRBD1,CASRKGTGASSSGNTIYF,TGCGCCAGCAGGAAAGGGACAGGGGCCTCTAGCTCTGGAAACACCATATATTTT
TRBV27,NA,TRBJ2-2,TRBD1,CASSPHNRGAGELFF,TGTGCCAGCAGTCCCCACAACAGGGGGGCCGGGGAGCTGTTTTTT
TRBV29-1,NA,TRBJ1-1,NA,CSVYGTGVITEAFF,TGCAGCGTTTATGGAACCGGGGTCATTACTGAAGCTTTCTTT
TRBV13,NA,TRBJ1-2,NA,CASSSRKDGPGLLYLYGYTF,TGTGCCAGCAGCTCTCGCAAGGACGGGCCCGGACTTTTATACCTATATGGCTACACCTTC
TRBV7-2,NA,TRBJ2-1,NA,CASSLEAVGGSEQFF,TGTGCCAGCAGCTTAGAAGCAGTGGGGGGAAGTGAGCAGTTCTTC
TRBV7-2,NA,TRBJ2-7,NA,CASSRTGTNYEQYF,TGTGCCAGCAGCCGGACAGGGACTAACTACGAGCAGTACTTC
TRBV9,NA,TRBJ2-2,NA,CASSPSGKGKAGELFF,TGTGCCAGCAGCCCTTCTGGGAAGGGGAAGGCCGGGGAGCTGTTTTTT
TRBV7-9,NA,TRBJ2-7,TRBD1,CASSPRDRGFHYEQYF,TGTGCCAGCAGCCCTAGGGACAGGGGATTCCATTACGAGCAGTACTTC